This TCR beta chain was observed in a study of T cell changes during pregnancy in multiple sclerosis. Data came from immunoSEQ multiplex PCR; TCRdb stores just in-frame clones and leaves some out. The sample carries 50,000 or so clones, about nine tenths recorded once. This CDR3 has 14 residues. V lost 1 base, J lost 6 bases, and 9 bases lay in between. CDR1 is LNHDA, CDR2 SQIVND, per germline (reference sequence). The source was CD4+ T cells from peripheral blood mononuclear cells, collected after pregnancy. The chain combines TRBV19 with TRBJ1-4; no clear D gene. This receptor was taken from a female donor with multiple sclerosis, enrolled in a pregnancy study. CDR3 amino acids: CASSIGSGDEKLFF. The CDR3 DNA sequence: TGTGCCAGTAGTATAGGGTCCGGGGATGAAAAACTGTTTTTT.